Given below is one TCR beta chain in context. Original methodology: Reference gene primer amplification yielded estimated nucleated cell counts. Profiled with immunoSEQ multiplex PCR; TCRdb holds only in-frame clones, not every one. V, J and clone size are taken as reported in that table, and D and trimming were inferred from the DNA itself. The sample lists about 310,000 clones; about 88% were seen once. Assignments of participants to cohorts depended upon their own reported clinical history. Two consecutive negative NP/OP PCR tests, clearance, or resolved symptoms defined Cohort 3 recovery. V shed 7 bases and J 3 bases; nucleotides not matched to a gene: 6. CDR1 is MNHEY, CDR2 SMNVEV, per germline (reference sequence). CDR3 length: 13 amino acids. This sample was taken from a study of blood T cell repertoires in COVID-19. For the study at large: In each case, the material was cDNA or gDNA derived from T cells, B-cell-depleted T cells, or PBMCs.

The clonotype was recovered from a woman between 40 and 50 years old who had recovered from COVID-19. The V call is TRBV27, the J call TRBJ2-7, with 7 positions matching TRBD1. Source material: PBMCs or T cells enriched from blood (not recorded which). The CDR3 bases are TGTGCCAGCACTAGAAGGGACAGCTACGAGCAGTACTTC. It translates to CASTRRDSYEQYF.